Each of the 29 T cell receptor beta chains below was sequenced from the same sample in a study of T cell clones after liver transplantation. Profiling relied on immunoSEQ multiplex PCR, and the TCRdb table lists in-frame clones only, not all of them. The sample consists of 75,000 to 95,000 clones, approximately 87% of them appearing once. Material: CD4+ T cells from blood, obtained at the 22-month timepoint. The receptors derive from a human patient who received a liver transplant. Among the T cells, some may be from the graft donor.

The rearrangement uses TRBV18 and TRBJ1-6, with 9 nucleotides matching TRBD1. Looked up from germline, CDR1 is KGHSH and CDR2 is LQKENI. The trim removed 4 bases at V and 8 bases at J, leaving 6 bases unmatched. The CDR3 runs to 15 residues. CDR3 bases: TGTGCCAGCTCACGGAGGACAGGGGATTATTCACCCCTCCACTTT. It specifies CASSRRTGDYSPLHF.

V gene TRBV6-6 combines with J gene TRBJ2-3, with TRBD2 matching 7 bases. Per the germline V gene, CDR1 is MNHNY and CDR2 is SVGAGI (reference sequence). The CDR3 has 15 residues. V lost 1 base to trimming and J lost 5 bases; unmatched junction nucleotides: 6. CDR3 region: CASSYYSGRGDTQYF. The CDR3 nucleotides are TGTGCCAGCAGTTACTATAGCGGGCGAGGAGATACGCAGTATTTT.

CDR3 sequence: CASSLRLAGGYNEQFF. In DNA, the CDR3 is TGTGCCAGCAGCCTCCGACTAGCGGGAGGGTACAATGAGCAGTTCTTC. This chain uses TRBV7-8 with TRBJ2-1; 14 nucleotides agree with TRBD2. Germline V gives CDR1 SGHVS, CDR2 FQNEAQ. V lost 5 bases, J lost 4 bases, and 4 bases stayed unmatched. The CDR3 consists of 16 residues.

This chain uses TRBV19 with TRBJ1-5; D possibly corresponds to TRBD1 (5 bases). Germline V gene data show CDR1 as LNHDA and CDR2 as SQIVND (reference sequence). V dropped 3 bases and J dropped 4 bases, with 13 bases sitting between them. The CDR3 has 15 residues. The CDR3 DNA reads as TGTGCCAGTAGTATGGGGGTCACGGGAAATCAGCCCCAGCATTTT. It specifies CASSMGVTGNQPQHF.

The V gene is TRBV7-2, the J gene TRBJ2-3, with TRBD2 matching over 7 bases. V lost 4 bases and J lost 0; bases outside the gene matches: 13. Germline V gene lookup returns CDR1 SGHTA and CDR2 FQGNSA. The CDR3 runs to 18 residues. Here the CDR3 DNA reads TGTGCCAGCAGCTCCCTCCCCAAGCGGGGATCTAGCACAGATACGCAGTATTTT. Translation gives CASSSLPKRGSSTDTQYF. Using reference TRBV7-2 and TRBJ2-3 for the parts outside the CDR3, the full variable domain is GAGVSQSPSNKVTEKGKDVELRCDPISGHTALYWYRQSLGQGLEFLIYFQGNSAPDKSGLPSDRFSAERTGGSVSTLTIQRTQQEDSAVYLCASSSLPKRGSSTDTQYFGPGTRLTVL.

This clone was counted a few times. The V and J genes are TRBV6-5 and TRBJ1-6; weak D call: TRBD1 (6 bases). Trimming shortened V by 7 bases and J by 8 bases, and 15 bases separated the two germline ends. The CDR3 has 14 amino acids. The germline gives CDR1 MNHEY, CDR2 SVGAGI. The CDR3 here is CASTHRGGDSPLHF. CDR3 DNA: TGTGCCAGCACCCACCGAGGGGGGGATTCACCCCTCCACTTT.

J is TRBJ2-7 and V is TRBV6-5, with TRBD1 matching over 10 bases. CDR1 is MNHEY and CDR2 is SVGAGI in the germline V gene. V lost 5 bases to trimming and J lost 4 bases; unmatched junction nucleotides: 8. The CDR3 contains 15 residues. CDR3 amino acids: CASSTRQGATYEQYF. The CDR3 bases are TGTGCCAGCAGTACCCGACAGGGGGCGACTTACGAGCAGTACTTC.

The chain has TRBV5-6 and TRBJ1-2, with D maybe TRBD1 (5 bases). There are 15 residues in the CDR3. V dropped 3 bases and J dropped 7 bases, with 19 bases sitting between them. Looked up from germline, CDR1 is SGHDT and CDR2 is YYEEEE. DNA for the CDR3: TGTGCCAGCAGCTCTCAGGGTGTCGCTGGCACTGGCTACACCTTC. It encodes CASSSQGVAGTGYTF. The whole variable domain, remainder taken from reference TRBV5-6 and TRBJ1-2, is DAGVTQSPTHLIKTRGQQVTLRCSPKSGHDTVSWYQQALGQGPQFIFQYYEEEERQRGNFPDRFSGHQFPNYSSELNVNALLLGDSALYLCASSSQGVAGTGYTFGSGTRLTVV.

Here the CDR3 DNA reads TGCACCAGCAGCCAAGAAAGGGCCGGGACTAGCATCGGTGAGCAGTTCTTC. Its translation is CTSSQERAGTSIGEQFF. The rearrangement links TRBV1 to TRBJ2-1; whether TRBD2, the table's D call, matches the DNA was not checked. TRBV1 is a documented pseudogene. The CDR3 has 17 residues.

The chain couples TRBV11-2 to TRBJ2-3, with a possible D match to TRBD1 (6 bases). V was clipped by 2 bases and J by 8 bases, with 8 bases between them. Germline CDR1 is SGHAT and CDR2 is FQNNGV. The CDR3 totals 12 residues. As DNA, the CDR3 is TGTGCCAGCAGCTTAATACAGGGTACGCAGTATTTT. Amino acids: CASSLIQGTQYF.

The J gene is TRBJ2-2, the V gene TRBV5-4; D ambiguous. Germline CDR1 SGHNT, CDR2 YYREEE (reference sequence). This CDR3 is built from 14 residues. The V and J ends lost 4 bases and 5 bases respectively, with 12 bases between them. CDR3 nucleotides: TGTGCCAGCAGCCGCTTCCAGGCTACCGGGGAGCTGTTTTTT. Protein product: CASSRFQATGELFF.

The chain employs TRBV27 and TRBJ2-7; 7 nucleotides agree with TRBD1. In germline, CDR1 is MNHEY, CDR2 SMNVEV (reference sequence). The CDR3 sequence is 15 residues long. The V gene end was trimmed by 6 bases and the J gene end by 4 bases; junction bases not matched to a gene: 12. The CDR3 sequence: CASSQGQPRRYEQYF. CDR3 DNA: TGTGCCAGCAGCCAGGGACAGCCAAGGAGGTACGAGCAGTACTTC.

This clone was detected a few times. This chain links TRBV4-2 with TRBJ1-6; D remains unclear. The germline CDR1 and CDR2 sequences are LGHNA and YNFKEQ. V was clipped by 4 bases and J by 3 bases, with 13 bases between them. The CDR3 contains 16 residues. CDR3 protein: CASSPEGSSYNSPLHF. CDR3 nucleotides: TGTGCCAGCAGCCCCGAGGGAAGTAGCTATAATTCACCCCTCCACTTT.

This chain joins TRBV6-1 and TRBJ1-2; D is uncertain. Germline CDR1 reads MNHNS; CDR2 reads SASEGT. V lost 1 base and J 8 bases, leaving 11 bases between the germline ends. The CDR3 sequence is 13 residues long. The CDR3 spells CASSEVRQGGYTF. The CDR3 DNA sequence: TGTGCCAGCAGTGAAGTGAGACAAGGAGGCTACACCTTC.

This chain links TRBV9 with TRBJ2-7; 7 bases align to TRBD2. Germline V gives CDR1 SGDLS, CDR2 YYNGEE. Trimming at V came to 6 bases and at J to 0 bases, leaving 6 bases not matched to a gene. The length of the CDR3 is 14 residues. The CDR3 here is CASTRGDHSYEQYF. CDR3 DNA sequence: TGTGCCAGCACCCGGGGGGACCACTCCTACGAGCAGTACTTC.

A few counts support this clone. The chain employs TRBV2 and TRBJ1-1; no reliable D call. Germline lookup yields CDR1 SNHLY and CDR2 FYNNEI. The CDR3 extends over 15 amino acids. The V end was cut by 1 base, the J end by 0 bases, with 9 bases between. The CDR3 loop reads CASSEVHSLNTEAFF. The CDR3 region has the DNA TGTGCCAGCAGTGAAGTACACAGCCTGAACACTGAAGCTTTCTTT.

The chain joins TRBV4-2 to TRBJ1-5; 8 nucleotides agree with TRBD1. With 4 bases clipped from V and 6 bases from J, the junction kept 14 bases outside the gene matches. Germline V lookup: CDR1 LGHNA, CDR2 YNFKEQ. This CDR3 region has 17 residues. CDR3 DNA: TGTGCCAGCAGCCTCACCCCCGGACAGGGCCCTGGTCAGCCCCAGCATTTT. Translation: CASSLTPGQGPGQPQHF.

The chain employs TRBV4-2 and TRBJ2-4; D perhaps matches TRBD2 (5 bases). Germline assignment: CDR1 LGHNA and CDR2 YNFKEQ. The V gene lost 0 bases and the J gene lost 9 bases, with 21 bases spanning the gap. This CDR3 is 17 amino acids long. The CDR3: CASSQDWKPEEGSIQYF. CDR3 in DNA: TGTGCCAGCAGCCAAGATTGGAAGCCTGAAGAGGGAAGCATTCAGTACTTC.

DNA of the CDR3: TGTGCCAGCAGTTTCATCATGGCGCAGGGGTCTCTCTACGAGCAGTACTTC. It yields the protein CASSFIMAQGSLYEQYF. This chain uses TRBV27 with TRBJ2-7, with D perhaps matching TRBD1 (6 bases). There are 17 residues in the CDR3. CDR1 is MNHEY and CDR2 is SMNVEV in the germline V gene (reference sequence). Trimming pared 3 bases from V and 3 bases from J, leaving 21 bases between.

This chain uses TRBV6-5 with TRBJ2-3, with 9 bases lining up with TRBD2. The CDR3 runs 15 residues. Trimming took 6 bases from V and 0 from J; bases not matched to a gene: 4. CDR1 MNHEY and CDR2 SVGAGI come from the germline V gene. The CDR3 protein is CASRLAGASTDTQYF. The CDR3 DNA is TGTGCCAGCAGATTAGCGGGAGCGAGCACAGATACGCAGTATTTT.

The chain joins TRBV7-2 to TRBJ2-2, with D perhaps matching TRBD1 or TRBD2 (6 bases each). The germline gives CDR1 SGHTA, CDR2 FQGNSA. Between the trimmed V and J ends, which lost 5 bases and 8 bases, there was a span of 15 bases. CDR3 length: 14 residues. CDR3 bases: TGTGCCAGCAGCCCCTGGGGGGCCCCGGGGGAGCTGTTTTTT. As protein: CASSPWGAPGELFF.

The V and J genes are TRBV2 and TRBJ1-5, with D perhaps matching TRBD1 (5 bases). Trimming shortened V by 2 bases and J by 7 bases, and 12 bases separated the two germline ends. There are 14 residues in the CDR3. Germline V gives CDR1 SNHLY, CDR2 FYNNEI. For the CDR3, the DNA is TGTGCCAGCAGTGAAACAAGGGGCTGGCAGCCCCAGCATTTT. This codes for CASSETRGWQPQHF.

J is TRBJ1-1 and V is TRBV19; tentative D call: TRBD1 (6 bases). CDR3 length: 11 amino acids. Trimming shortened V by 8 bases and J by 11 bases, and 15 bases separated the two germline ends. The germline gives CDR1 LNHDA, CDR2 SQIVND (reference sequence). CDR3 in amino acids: CASRGGVAAFF. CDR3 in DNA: TGTGCCAGTCGAGGGGGGGTGGCGGCTTTCTTT.

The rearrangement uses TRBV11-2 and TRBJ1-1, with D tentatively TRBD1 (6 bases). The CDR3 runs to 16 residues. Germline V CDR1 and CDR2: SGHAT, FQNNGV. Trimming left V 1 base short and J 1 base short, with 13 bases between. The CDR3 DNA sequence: TGTGCCAGCAGCTTAGTCGGCGGGACACAGAACACTGAAGCTTTCTTT. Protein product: CASSLVGGTQNTEAFF.

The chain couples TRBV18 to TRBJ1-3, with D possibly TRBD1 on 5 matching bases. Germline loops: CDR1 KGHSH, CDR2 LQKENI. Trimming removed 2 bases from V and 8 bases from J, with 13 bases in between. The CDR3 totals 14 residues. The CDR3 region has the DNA TGTGCCAGCTCACCATTGGCAGGGCCCGACACCATATATTTT. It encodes CASSPLAGPDTIYF.

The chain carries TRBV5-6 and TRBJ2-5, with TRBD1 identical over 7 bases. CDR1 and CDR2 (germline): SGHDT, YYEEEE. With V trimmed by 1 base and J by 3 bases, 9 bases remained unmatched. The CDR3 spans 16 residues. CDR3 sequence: CASSLFFAGGKETQYF. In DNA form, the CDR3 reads TGTGCCAGCAGCTTGTTTTTTGCAGGGGGTAAAGAGACCCAGTACTTC.

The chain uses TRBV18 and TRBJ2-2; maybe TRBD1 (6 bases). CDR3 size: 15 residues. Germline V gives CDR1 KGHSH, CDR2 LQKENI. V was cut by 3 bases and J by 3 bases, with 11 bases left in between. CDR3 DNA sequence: TGTGCCAGCTCACCCGAAAACAGGGACACCGGGGAGCTGTTTTTT. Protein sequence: CASSPENRDTGELFF.

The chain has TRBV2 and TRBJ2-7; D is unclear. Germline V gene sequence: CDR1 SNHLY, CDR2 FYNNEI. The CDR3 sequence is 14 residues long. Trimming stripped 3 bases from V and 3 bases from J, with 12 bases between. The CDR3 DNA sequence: TGTGCCAGCAGTGAGGAGCGTAACTACTACGAGCAGTACTTC. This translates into CASSEERNYYEQYF.

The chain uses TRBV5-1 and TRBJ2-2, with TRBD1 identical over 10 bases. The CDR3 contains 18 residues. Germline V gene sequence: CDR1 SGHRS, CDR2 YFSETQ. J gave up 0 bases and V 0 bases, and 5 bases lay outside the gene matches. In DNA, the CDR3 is TGCGCCAGCAGCTTGGCAGTCGGGACAGGGGCGAACACCGGGGAGCTGTTTTTT. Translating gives CASSLAVGTGANTGELFF.